This T cell receptor beta chain was captured by sequencing in a study of T-cell memory formation after mild COVID-19. Whole-study findings and limits: Contracting clones from day 15 to 85 had balanced CD4/CD8; later expanders favoured CD4+. Pre-infection memory held some responding clones, suggesting pre-existing cross-reactive T cells responded.

There are many counts of this clonotype. Antigen specificity is unknown. The CDR3 is made up of 15 amino acids. Germline trimming cut 3 bases from V and 5 bases from J; bases unmatched to any gene: 5. TCRdb redid the calling of the 5' RACE reads with MiXCR, one entry per CDR3 protein. Of about 340,000 distinct CDR3 sequences in the sample, less than 20% are singletons; the top ten hold about 20%. This sequence originates from a man between 18 and 35 years old who had mild COVID-19 (a few samples of this study predate the infection). Cell type and time point are not known. Sequencing input: PBMCs or a T cell subset sorted from them (not recorded which). The chain couples TRBV12-3 or TRBV12-4 to TRBJ2-2, with 8 bases identical to TRBD1. The CDR3 DNA is TGTGCCAGCAGTTTCCAGGGGGCCTCGACCGGGGAGCTGTTTTTT. It specifies CASSFQGASTGELFF.